This T cell receptor delta chain was captured by sequencing in a study of delta chains in infants with herpesvirus infections (dated by TCRdb to 2021 to 2023). For the study in its entirety: The study prospectively followed a Ugandan infant birth cohort from birth to characterize gammadelta T cell responses to primary cytomegalovirus (CMV) infection. gammadelta TCRs were sequenced from PBMC obtained from approximately 19 CMV-infected infants (one congenitally infected) and roughly 8 CMV-uninfected infants for whom sufficient sample was available. In infants who were infected with CMV after birth, the study searched for a public fetal Vdelta1/Vgamma8 gammadelta TCR clonotype. Infant blood samples fell into approximate age groups of 1.5, 4, 8 and 12 months. Belgian fetal and cord blood gammadelta TCR data that had been published previously were included solely for comparison and were not produced in this cohort.

In Kampala, Uganda, pregnant women receiving prenatal care were recruited and their infants were enrolled, and documentation of maternal HIV status was required. Weekly visits were made to families, and infant clinical information, oral swabs and peripheral blood were collected beginning at 6 weeks of age and every 4 months thereafter. Blood was collected in heparin tubes, and PBMC were isolated by Ficoll-Paque density gradient centrifugation and cryopreserved. Paper-wide results and their limitations: Limitations noted by the authors included a small sample size and a lack of race- or environment-matched controls, because nearly all Ugandans acquire CMV before adulthood. The public Vdelta1 clonotype was detected in about 20% of the 18 CMV-infected infants, namely three infected postnatally before 120 days of age and the congenitally infected infant. The public clonotype was detected only at the first time point after infection and was not found in uninfected infants or in infants infected after 120 days. Public-clonotype frequency among Vdelta1 cells appeared to be inversely correlated with age at infection and was observed to decay rapidly, seemingly without persisting beyond approximately 8 weeks. The public clonotype might still be present below the detection limit in CMV-uninfected infants.

Library preparation was by RT-PCR. PBMC RNA was reverse transcribed with SuperScript II using gamma-chain- and delta-chain-specific primers to generate TCR cDNA. The cDNA was purified with AMPure XP beads, then amplified and indexed with Illumina adapters using the Nextera XT Index Kit. gammadelta TCR libraries were sequenced on an Illumina MiSeq with a V2 300-cycle kit. The original pipeline was this. Using MiXCR v2.1.12, CDR3 sequences were assembled, and reads were mapped onto D, J and V genes obtained from GenBank. Repertoire analyses of the CDR3 clonotypes were performed with VDJtools v1.2.1. Clonotypes were called again by TCRdb from the public reads via CATT, and duplicate nucleotide sequences were then merged into one entry. The V and J calls shown here were made by TCRdb, not taken from the authors' results. The sample contains around 800 delta-chain clones, roughly a sixth of them found a single time. The ten biggest clones cover around 9.4% of the sample.

The germline V gene specifies GEAIGNYY as CDR1 and EKD as CDR2. Relative to germline, V is missing 3 bases and J is missing 5 bases, with 4 bases of the junction outside any gene match. The CDR3, cysteine through phenylalanine, is 14 amino acids long. The sequence is cut down to CDR3 DNA, 42 bases in frame from base 1. As concerns this clone: What this receptor recognizes is not known. A single base is all that separates this from a far larger clone, so a read error is likely.

The rearrangement joined TRDV2 to TRDJ2; 8 junctional bases match TRDD3. TCRdb gives no J gene; it was assigned here by matching the DNA to germline. This clonotype was obtained from a human donor who was a Ugandan infant, either HIV-exposed or HIV-unexposed (not recorded which). The sequencing here drew on peripheral blood, taken at time point 1 of longitudinal follow-up. Here the CDR3 is given as CACDVLGDTAQLFF. The base sequence is TGTGCCTGTGACGTATTGGGGGATACAGCACAACTCTTCTTT.